The 17 T cell receptor beta chains presented below share a single source sample, sequenced in a study of T cell responses to AZD1222 COVID-19 vaccine. Assay: immunoSEQ multiplex PCR; the TCRdb copy retains only in-frame clones and omits some. The sample has roughly 99,000 clones, about 85% seen once; the top ten hold about 5%. The sequenced sample was peripheral blood, obtained 28 days after the second AZD1222 dose. All receptors derive from an adult who received the AZD1222 COVID-19 vaccine.

The chain employs TRBV15 and TRBJ2-3; D is unresolved. The CDR3 is made up of 15 amino acids. CDR1 is LNHNV, CDR2 YYDKDF, per germline (reference sequence). V dropped 1 base and J dropped 1 base, with 9 bases sitting between them. CDR3 DNA: TGTGCCACCAGCAGAGGGGCCAGCGGCACAGATACGCAGTATTTT. Its protein is CATSRGASGTDTQYF.

The chain carries TRBV3-1 (or the pseudogene TRBV3-2) and TRBJ2-3, with TRBD1 matching over 8 bases. CDR3 length: 15 residues. CDR1 LGHDT and CDR2 YNNKEL come from the germline V gene (reference sequence). With 2 bases clipped from V and 2 bases from J, the junction kept 3 bases outside the gene matches. The CDR3 here is CASSQPGQDTDTQYF. The CDR3 DNA sequence: TGTGCCAGCAGCCAACCGGGACAGGACACAGATACGCAGTATTTT.

This clone has a handful of counts. J is TRBJ2-3 and V is TRBV7-3, with a weak D call TRBD2 (5 bases). Deletions cut 5 bases from V and 2 bases from J, with 8 bases between. The germline V gene has CDR1 SGHTA and CDR2 FQGTGA. The CDR3 is 13 residues long. CDR3 coding DNA: TGTGCCAGCAGCGCCGACTACACAGATACGCAGTATTTT. Its translation is CASSADYTDTQYF.

This clone showed up just once. The chain is built from TRBV11-1 and TRBJ2-1; no clear D. This CDR3 contains 12 residues. V lost 5 bases and J lost 12, with 14 bases in between. Germline V lookup: CDR1 SGHAT, CDR2 FQDESV (reference sequence). The CDR3 sequence: CASSDGRPGQFF. The DNA for the CDR3 is TGTGCCAGCAGCGATGGACGGCCCGGGCAGTTCTTC.

The chain carries TRBV9 and TRBJ1-1; 11 nucleotides line up with TRBD1. J lost 4 bases, V lost 4 bases, and 12 bases had no gene match. This CDR3 comprises 17 residues. Germline CDR1 is SGDLS and CDR2 is YYNGEE. CDR3 nucleotides: TGTGCCAGCAGCCTACTCGGGGACAGGGGGTTGAGCACTGAAGCTTTCTTT. Amino acid sequence: CASSLLGDRGLSTEAFF.

The chain carries TRBV2 and TRBJ1-1, with 8 bases aligning to TRBD1. Germline V CDR1 and CDR2: SNHLY, FYNNEI. V lost 5 bases and J lost 5; bases outside the gene matches: 10. The CDR3 runs 15 residues. The CDR3 DNA sequence: TGTGCCAGCAGTCAAGAGACAGGGGTAAAAACTGAAGCTTTCTTT. Its protein is CASSQETGVKTEAFF. Full variable domain (rest looked up from reference TRBV2 and TRBJ1-1): EPEVTQTPSHQVTQMGQEVILRCVPISNHLYFYWYRQILGQKVEFLVSFYNNEISEKSEIFDDQFSVERPDGSNFTLKIRSTKLEDSAMYFCASSQETGVKTEAFFGQGTRLTVV.

This chain uses TRBV7-9 with TRBJ1-4; D not certain. The V end was cut by 3 bases, the J end by 0 bases, with 5 bases between. The CDR3 has 14 amino acids. Germline CDR1 SEHNR, CDR2 FQNEAQ (reference sequence). CDR3: CASSLYATNEKLFF. The CDR3 nucleotides read TGTGCCAGCAGCTTGTATGCAACTAATGAAAAACTGTTTTTT.

V gene TRBV19 combines with J gene TRBJ2-2; D may be TRBD1 (5 bases). V gave up 3 bases and J gave up 7 bases, with 6 bases separating them. Germline CDR1 reads LNHDA; CDR2 reads SQIVND (reference sequence). The CDR3 is 12 residues long. DNA of the CDR3: TGTGCCAGTAGTATCAGGGTCGGGGAGCTGTTTTTT. It specifies CASSIRVGELFF.

The chain joins TRBV9 to TRBJ1-2; 11 bases map to TRBD1. V was clipped by 2 bases and J by 7 bases; unmatched bases: 7. In germline, CDR1 is SGDLS, CDR2 YYNGEE. This CDR3 contains 15 residues. CDR3 region: CASSVGGQGALGYTF. The DNA of the CDR3 is TGTGCCAGCAGCGTCGGAGGACAGGGGGCTCTTGGCTACACCTTC.

With regard to this clone: Germline is not matched at one junction end, which may reflect a read error. The chain links TRBV11-2 to TRBJ1-3; TRBD1 agrees at 7 bases. This CDR3 contains 15 residues. Germline CDR1 is SGHAT and CDR2 is FQNNGV. The CDR3 spells CASSLDRATGNTIYF. For the CDR3, the DNA is TGTGCCAGCAGCCTAGACAGGGCCACTGGAAACACCATATATTTT.

The chain carries TRBV7-6 and TRBJ1-4; D possibly corresponds to TRBD1 (5 bases). Per the germline V gene, CDR1 is SGHVS and CDR2 is FNYEAQ. V gave up 5 bases and J gave up 1 base, with 14 bases separating them. The CDR3 is 16 residues long. The CDR3 reads CASSAPPGRTNEKLFF. In nucleotides, the CDR3 is TGTGCCAGCAGCGCACCCCCAGGGAGAACTAATGAAAAACTGTTTTTT.

This clone was seen just once. This chain connects TRBV4-1 to TRBJ2-2; D assignment may be TRBD1 or TRBD2 (5 bases each). The CDR3 runs 15 residues. The V gene's germline CDR1 is MGHRA and CDR2 YSYEKL. Between the trimmed V and J ends, which lost 0 bases and 7 bases, there was a span of 12 bases. The CDR3 reads CASSQDGGAGGELFF. The CDR3 DNA follows: TGCGCCAGCAGCCAAGATGGGGGTGCGGGCGGGGAGCTGTTTTTT.

The chain couples TRBV5-4 to TRBJ2-7; 10 bases line up with TRBD1. Germline loops: CDR1 SGHNT, CDR2 YYREEE (reference sequence). The length of the CDR3 is 14 residues. The V gene end was trimmed by 4 bases and the J gene end by 6 bases; junction bases not matched to a gene: 7. Written as DNA, the CDR3 is TGTGCCAGCAGCCCGGGACAGGGGTTTTCCGAGCAGTACTTC. Translated, it gives CASSPGQGFSEQYF.

The gene calls are TRBV27 and TRBJ1-2, with 9 bases aligning to TRBD1. The V gene's germline CDR1 is MNHEY and CDR2 SMNVEV (reference sequence). The CDR3 extends over 15 amino acids. V shed 7 bases, J shed 8 bases, and the junction held 14 bases outside the gene matches. As DNA, the CDR3 is TGTGCCAGCACGGATTTGGGACAGGGTAGGGGAGGCTACACCTTC. This translates into CASTDLGQGRGGYTF.

The genes are TRBV4-3 and TRBJ1-4; possible D gene TRBD1, 5 bases. The CDR3 length is 14 residues. V was clipped by 0 bases and J by 5 bases, with 7 bases between them. CDR1 is LGHNA and CDR2 is YSLEER in the germline V gene. The CDR3 protein is CASSQDRGNEKLFF. CDR3 bases: TGCGCCAGCAGCCAAGATAGGGGAAATGAAAAACTGTTTTTT.

The chain combines TRBV4-1 with TRBJ2-7; D not resolved. The V end was cut by 0 bases, the J end by 3 bases, with 6 bases between. Germline CDR1 is MGHRA and CDR2 is YSYEKL. The CDR3 has 13 residues. The CDR3 sequence is CASSQDRSYEQYF. The CDR3 region has the DNA TGCGCCAGCAGCCAAGACAGGAGCTACGAGCAGTACTTC.

The chain has TRBV7-8 and TRBJ1-4; no definite D call. The germline gives CDR1 SGHVS, CDR2 FQNEAQ. This CDR3 is 14 amino acids long. V lost 4 bases and J lost 3, with 9 bases in between. CDR3 loop: CASSWDEANEKLFF. The CDR3 DNA reads TGTGCCAGCAGCTGGGATGAGGCTAATGAAAAACTGTTTTTT.